A single sample gave rise to the 32 T cell receptor beta chains below, sequenced in a study of blood T cell repertoires in COVID-19. Here immunoSEQ multiplex PCR was the method, and the copy in TCRdb shows in-frame clones only, minus some. This table has 200,000 to 300,000 clones, roughly 91% appearing once. The source material was peripheral blood. Receptors originate from a man aged 25 to 40 with COVID-19, enrolled during active disease.

The genes are TRBV11-2 and TRBJ2-3; 8 positions match TRBD1. From germline, CDR1 is SGHAT and CDR2 FQNNGV. V lost 5 bases, J lost 1 base, and 11 bases stayed unmatched. The CDR3 extends over 17 amino acids. The CDR3 spells CASSLSGQGVGTDTQYF. The CDR3 DNA reads TGTGCCAGCAGCCTATCCGGACAGGGTGTGGGCACAGATACGCAGTATTTT.

The J gene is TRBJ1-4, the V gene TRBV7-9; the D gene is possibly TRBD1 (5 bases). The CDR3 loop spans 13 amino acids. CDR1 is SEHNR and CDR2 is FQNEAQ in the germline V gene (reference sequence). Trimming took 7 bases from V and 8 from J, leaving 14 bases between them. CDR3 DNA sequence: TGTGCCAGCACCAGAGACAGTGCGGAAAAACTGTTTTTT. Amino acid sequence: CASTRDSAEKLFF.

V gene TRBV2 combines with J gene TRBJ1-6, with 7 bases lining up with TRBD1. J gave up 7 bases and V 10 bases, and 10 bases lay outside the gene matches. This CDR3 contains 14 residues. From germline, CDR1 is SNHLY and CDR2 FYNNEI. CDR3 amino acids: CATKGQNFNSPLHF. The CDR3 DNA reads TGTGCCACCAAGGGACAGAATTTCAATTCACCCCTCCACTTT.

The chain recombines TRBV6-5 with TRBJ1-1; 8 bases align to TRBD1. The V gene's germline CDR1 is MNHEY and CDR2 SVGAGI. The V segment lost 6 bases and the J segment 1 base; nucleotides outside the gene matches: 4. The CDR3 totals 14 residues. In DNA form, the CDR3 reads TGTGCCAGCAGCAGACAGGGGAGGAACACTGAAGCTTTCTTT. This sequence encodes CASSRQGRNTEAFF.

This clone was found once. V is TRBV4-2 and J is TRBJ2-3; TRBD2 might be the D (6 bases). V was shortened by 2 bases and J by 3 bases, with 15 bases between the two germline ends. This CDR3 region has 16 residues. Germline-derived CDR1 and CDR2 are LGHNA and YNFKEQ. The CDR3 region is CASSQRGVAATDTQYF. The CDR3 coding sequence is TGTGCCAGCAGCCAAAGAGGGGTAGCGGCAACAGATACGCAGTATTTT.

The V gene is TRBV6-5, the J gene TRBJ1-1; 7 bases line up with TRBD1. Germline V gives CDR1 MNHEY, CDR2 SVGAGI. The V segment lost 4 bases and the J segment 9 bases; nucleotides outside the gene matches: 5. This CDR3 is 12 amino acids long. CDR3 sequence: CASSSQGQKAFF. For the CDR3, the DNA is TGTGCCAGCAGTTCACAGGGGCAAAAAGCTTTCTTT.

This clone has just one count. The chain joins TRBV20-1 to TRBJ2-2; 8 bases align to TRBD2. The CDR3 sequence is 16 residues long. V lost 3 bases, J lost 3 bases, and 9 bases stayed unmatched. The germline V gene encodes CDR1 DFQATT and CDR2 SNEGSKA (reference sequence). The CDR3 DNA is TGCAGTGCTAGTTCCGGGGGGGCCTCGGACACCGGGGAGCTGTTTTTT. It specifies CSASSGGASDTGELFF.

CDR3 DNA: TGTGCCAGCAGTGAAAGTGTGGTAGCGGGGGCCGAGCAGTACTTC. This encodes CASSESVVAGAEQYF. This chain joins TRBV2 and TRBJ2-7; 9 nucleotides agree with TRBD2. J gave up 6 bases and V 2 bases, and 8 bases lay outside the gene matches. Germline CDR1 reads SNHLY; CDR2 reads FYNNEI. CDR3 length equals 15 residues.

The chain has TRBV16 and TRBJ2-7; D might be TRBD2 (6 bases). V was clipped by 5 bases and J by 0 bases, with 11 bases between them. The CDR3 length is 14 residues. Germline V CDR1 and CDR2: KGHSY, FQNENV. In nucleotides, the CDR3 is TGTGCCAGCAGCAAATTGGAGGGCTCCTACGAGCAGTACTTC. Amino acid sequence: CASSKLEGSYEQYF.

V usage is TRBV5-6 and J usage is TRBJ1-2; no firm D call. The CDR3 has 12 amino acids. Looked up from germline, CDR1 is SGHDT and CDR2 is YYEEEE. The V and J ends lost 2 bases and 7 bases respectively, with 9 bases between them. CDR3 sequence reads: CASSFWESGYTF. DNA of the CDR3: TGTGCCAGCAGCTTCTGGGAGAGTGGCTACACCTTC.

The V and J genes are TRBV7-9 and TRBJ2-2, with TRBD2 matching over 11 bases. Germline lookup yields CDR1 SEHNR and CDR2 FQNEAQ (reference sequence). The V gene end was trimmed by 2 bases and the J gene end by 3 bases; junction bases not matched to a gene: 5. The CDR3 extends over 17 amino acids. CDR3 coding DNA: TGTGCCAGCAGCTTAACTAGCGGGGGTGTCGACACCGGGGAGCTGTTTTTT. It is translated as CASSLTSGGVDTGELFF. The full variable domain, with the rest looked up from reference TRBV7-9 and TRBJ2-2, is DTGVSQNPRHKITKRGQNVTFRCDPISEHNRLYWYRQTLGQGPEFLTYFQNEAQLEKSRLLSDRFSAERPKGSFSTLEIQRTEQGDSAMYLCASSLTSGGVDTGELFFGEGSRLTVL.

This chain joins TRBV30 and TRBJ2-5; 12 nucleotides agree with TRBD2. Germline loops: CDR1 GTSNPN, CDR2 SVGIG (reference sequence). CDR3 length: 15 residues. V dropped 2 bases and J dropped 0; count of bases not matched to a gene: 1. The CDR3 coding sequence is TGTGCCTGGAGTACTAGCGGGGGGTACCAAGAGACCCAGTACTTC. Amino acids: CAWSTSGGYQETQYF. Supplemented by reference TRBV30 and TRBJ2-5, the full variable domain reads SQTIHQWPATLVQPVGSPLSLECTVEGTSNPNLYWYRQAAGRGLQLLFYSVGIGQISSEVPQNLSASRPQDRQFILSSKKLLLSDSGFYLCAWSTSGGYQETQYFGPGTRLLVL.

V gene TRBV28 combines with J gene TRBJ1-2; D is possibly TRBD1 (5 bases). The ends were cut back, 3 bases at V and 4 bases at J, with 15 bases in the middle. The germline CDR1 and CDR2 sequences are MDHEN and SYDVKM. This CDR3 contains 15 residues. The CDR3 here is CASSLGQALTYGYTF. DNA of the CDR3: TGTGCCAGCAGTTTGGGGCAGGCTCTTACCTATGGCTACACCTTC.

The genes are TRBV6-5 and TRBJ2-2, with D possibly TRBD1 on 5 matching bases. The V end lost 6 bases, the J end lost 8 bases, and 19 bases lay between the germline ends. The CDR3 extends over 15 amino acids. CDR1 is MNHEY and CDR2 is SVGAGI in the germline V gene. In DNA form, the CDR3 reads TGTGCCAGCAGCTCCGACAGCTCAGTGAGAGGGGAGCTGTTTTTT. Amino acid sequence: CASSSDSSVRGELFF.

V usage is TRBV3-1 (or the pseudogene TRBV3-2) and J usage is TRBJ1-2, with 9 bases identical to TRBD1. CDR1 and CDR2 (germline): LGHDT, YNNKEL (reference sequence). The CDR3 is 13 residues long. Unmatched junction bases numbered 9, after V lost 8 bases and J lost 8 bases. As DNA, the CDR3 is TGTGCCAGCGGACCCGGGACAGGGCAAGGCTACACCTTC. It translates to CASGPGTGQGYTF.

V and J are TRBV7-6 and TRBJ2-7; no reliable D call. V shed 3 bases and J shed 3 bases, with 15 bases lying between them. Per the germline V gene, CDR1 is SGHVS and CDR2 is FNYEAQ. CDR3 length: 15 residues. CDR3 coding DNA: TGTGCCAGCAGCTTCACAGACGACCCCAACTACGAGCAGTACTTC. The encoded protein is CASSFTDDPNYEQYF.

The V call is TRBV14, the J call TRBJ2-7; 7 nucleotides align to TRBD1. With 1 base clipped from V and 2 bases from J, the junction kept 14 bases outside the gene matches. CDR1 SGHDN and CDR2 FVKESK come from the germline V gene. The CDR3 totals 18 residues. The CDR3 reads CASSQGVATGMNTYEQYF. The DNA for the CDR3 is TGTGCCAGCAGCCAAGGGGTCGCGACAGGGATGAACACCTACGAGCAGTACTTC. The full variable domain, rest sourced from reference TRBV14 and TRBJ2-7, is EAGVTQFPSHSVIEKGQTVTLRCDPISGHDNLYWYRRVMGKEIKFLLHFVKESKQDESGMPNNRFLAERTGGTYSTLKVQPAELEDSGVYFCASSQGVATGMNTYEQYFGPGTRLTVT.

V usage is TRBV11-2 and J usage is TRBJ1-2; D might be TRBD1 (6 bases). The CDR3 runs to 15 residues. Germline CDR1 reads SGHAT; CDR2 reads FQNNGV. Trimming cost V 7 bases and J 8 bases, with 23 bases left between them. The CDR3, as DNA: TGTGCCAGCACCTATACTCGGGGGGGGCTCCAGGGCTACACCTTC. Translated, it gives CASTYTRGGLQGYTF.

The V call is TRBV29-1, the J call TRBJ1-5; possibly TRBD1 for D (6 bases). Trimming removed 5 bases from V and 2 bases from J, with 10 bases in between. Germline V lookup: CDR1 SQVTM, CDR2 ANQGSEA. The CDR3 extends over 13 amino acids. The CDR3 is CSVSGAGNQPQHF. CDR3 in DNA: TGCAGCGTTTCAGGGGCGGGCAATCAGCCCCAGCATTTT.

This clone was seen once. J is TRBJ1-1 and V is TRBV10-1, with 10 bases that match TRBD1. V gave up 0 bases and J gave up 5 bases; unmatched junction bases: 12. The germline gives CDR1 WNHNN, CDR2 SYGVQD (reference sequence). CDR3 size: 18 residues. CDR3 residues: CASSESSGQGSYRTEAFF. CDR3 in DNA: TGCGCCAGCAGTGAGTCGTCGGGACAGGGGAGTTATAGGACTGAAGCTTTCTTT.

As concerns this clone: The DNA is omitted, as the CDR3 cannot be located on it reliably, and the CDR3 follows TCRdb's listing. The chain carries TRBV5-4 and TRBJ2-7; the D call of TRBD2 is as the table states it, not checked on the DNA. CDR1 SGHNT and CDR2 YYREEE come from the germline V gene (reference sequence). The length of the CDR3 is 19 amino acids, counting both ends. The CDR3 is CASSWAGEQYFGPAGEQYF.

V usage is TRBV10-2 and J usage is TRBJ1-3, with 7 bases lining up with TRBD1. The germline V gene encodes CDR1 WSHSY and CDR2 SAAADI. V lost 8 bases and J lost 4; bases outside the gene matches: 8. This CDR3 comprises 14 residues. The CDR3 coding sequence is TGCGCCAGCGGCACGACAGGGATGGGAAACACCATATATTTT. Encoded protein: CASGTTGMGNTIYF.

The chain has TRBV11-3 and TRBJ1-6; D remains ambiguous. The V and J ends lost 1 base and 5 bases respectively, with 3 bases between them. Germline lookup yields CDR1 SGHNT and CDR2 YENEEA. The CDR3 extends over 13 amino acids. CDR3 in amino acids: CASSLGDNSPLHF. CDR3 DNA sequence: TGTGCCAGCAGCTTAGGCGATAATTCACCCCTCCACTTT.

Of note for this clone: Other DNA sequences from this sample encode an identical CDR3 as well. In DNA, the CDR3 is TGTGCCAGCAGCGCCGGCGGGGGCTCCTACAATGAGCAGTTCTTC. Translation gives CASSAGGGSYNEQFF. This sequence joins TRBV9 and TRBJ2-1; 7 bases match TRBD2. The CDR3 contains 15 residues. V was pared by 3 bases and J by 0 bases, with 3 bases of the junction left unmatched. CDR1 is SGDLS, CDR2 YYNGEE, per germline.

The chain joins TRBV28 to TRBJ1-3; D is ambiguous. CDR1 and CDR2 from the germline V gene are MDHEN and SYDVKM. Trimming cost V 6 bases and J 0 bases, with 9 bases left between them. This CDR3 is built from 14 residues. CDR3 residues: CASSHDSSGNTIYF. The CDR3 DNA sequence: TGTGCCAGCAGCCATGATAGCTCTGGAAACACCATATATTTT. The variable domain in full, with the rest retrieved from reference TRBV28 and TRBJ1-3, is DVKVTQSSRYLVKRTGEKVFLECVQDMDHENMFWYRQDPGLGLRLIYFSYDVKMKEKGDIPEGYSVSREKKERFSLILESASTNQTSMYLCASSHDSSGNTIYFGEGSWLTVV.

This clone was counted a single time. J is TRBJ1-4 and V is TRBV2; D may be TRBD1 (5 bases). V lost 3 bases to trimming and J lost 0 bases, with 8 bases between them. The germline V gene has CDR1 SNHLY and CDR2 FYNNEI. The CDR3 consists of 15 residues. In DNA form, the CDR3 reads TGTGCCAGCAGTGACAGGGAGGCAACTAATGAAAAACTGTTTTTT. Its protein is CASSDREATNEKLFF.

The rearrangement joins TRBV7-7 to TRBJ1-1, with D unresolved. From germline, CDR1 is SSHAT and CDR2 FNYEAQ (reference sequence). Trimming removed 2 bases from V and 8 bases from J, with 12 bases in between. This CDR3 contains 13 residues. Here the CDR3 reads CASSLNGLTEAFF. The CDR3 region has the DNA TGTGCCAGCAGCTTAAATGGGCTTACCGAAGCTTTCTTT.

This chain connects TRBV7-9 to TRBJ1-2; D might be TRBD1 (5 bases). CDR1 and CDR2 from the germline V gene are SEHNR and FQNEAQ (reference sequence). V was trimmed by 6 bases and J by 2 bases, leaving 10 bases between them. The CDR3 totals 13 residues. CDR3 bases: TGTGCCAGCAGACGAACAGGAAACTATGGCTACACCTTC. It specifies CASRRTGNYGYTF.

The chain combines TRBV25-1 with TRBJ2-7; D uncertain. Per the germline V gene, CDR1 is MGHDK and CDR2 is SYGVNS. The CDR3 contains 13 residues. Trimming removed 0 bases from V and 4 bases from J, with 7 bases in between. As DNA, the CDR3 is TGTGCCAGCAGTGAATATCCCACTTACGAGCAGTACTTC. Amino acids: CASSEYPTYEQYF.

The rearrangement joins TRBV29-1 to TRBJ2-1, with unresolved D. Trimming left V 1 base short and J 5 bases short, with 12 bases between. The CDR3 contains 14 residues. From germline, CDR1 is SQVTM and CDR2 ANQGSEA. In DNA, the CDR3 is TGCAGCGTTGAAGGGCTTATCGCCAACAATGAGCAGTTCTTC. This encodes CSVEGLIANNEQFF.

J is TRBJ1-1 and V is TRBV5-1; 8 bases fit TRBD1. CDR3 size: 17 residues. Germline V gene lookup returns CDR1 SGHRS and CDR2 YFSETQ. J lost 1 base, V lost 3 bases, and 11 bases had no gene match. The CDR3 reads CASSSTQGAVGNTEAFF. The CDR3 region has the DNA TGCGCCAGCAGCTCAACCCAGGGGGCTGTGGGGAACACTGAAGCTTTCTTT.

The CDR3 sequence is CASREGGSIGNTIYF. CDR3 DNA sequence: TGTGCCAGCAGAGAAGGGGGCTCTATAGGAAACACCATATATTTT. The rearrangement links TRBV28 to TRBJ1-3; 7 nucleotides match TRBD1. Looked up from germline, CDR1 is MDHEN and CDR2 is SYDVKM. V lost 6 bases to trimming and J lost 4 bases; unmatched junction nucleotides: 9. There are 15 residues in the CDR3.